A selection of T cell receptor beta chains follows, all from one sample in a study of identical twins. TCRdb ran MiXCR on the 5' RACE reads and lists one entry per CDR3 protein. The data hold about 900,000 distinct CDR3 sequences, with 12% observed a single time. This same sample was also taken into another study, of yellow fever vaccine responses in identical twins.

Material: PBMCs. Receptors were obtained from a young woman in good health. Each CDR3 is given with its conserved first and last residue. The order of the fields is D gene, clone size, J gene, V gene, CDR3 DNA, CDR3 protein. The D gene is left open where the match is weak. Clone size is given for some rows only: seen once, a few or many times, or a class if the clone is expanded.

- | few | TRBJ2-1 | TRBV11-3 | TGTGCCAGCAGCTTAAACCCTGCCTACAATGAGCAGTTCTTC | CASSLNPAYNEQFF
- | few | TRBJ2-1 | TRBV12-3/TRBV12-4 | TGTGCCAGCAGCCCGTCGAATCGGGGCTACAATGAGCAGTTCTTC | CASSPSNRGYNEQFF
- | - | TRBJ1-1 | TRBV20-1 | TGCAGTGCTATAGAGACGGTTAACACTGAAGCTTTCTTT | CSAIETVNTEAFF
- | few | TRBJ1-1 | TRBV6-4 | TGTGCCAGCAGTGACGGGGGGGCAGAGGCTTTCTTT | CASSDGGAEAFF
TRBD2 | - | TRBJ2-7 | TRBV7-6 | TGTGCCAGCAGCTTAGGGTTAGGGACTAGCGACTACGAGCAGTACTTC | CASSLGLGTSDYEQYF
- | few | TRBJ2-1 | TRBV24-1 | TGTGCCACCAGTGATCCGATAGCGGACACCTACAATGAGCAGTTCTTC | CATSDPIADTYNEQFF
TRBD1 | many | TRBJ2-7 | TRBV15 | TGTGCCACCAGCAGAGCTCTTACTGGGACAGGAGGCTCCTACGAGCAGTACTTC | CATSRALTGTGGSYEQYF
- | few | TRBJ2-1 | TRBV7-9 | TGTGCCAGCAGCTTAGTATCAAACACAGCAAGCAATGAGCAGTTCTTC | CASSLVSNTASNEQFF
TRBD1 | - | TRBJ2-7 | TRBV5-5 | TGTGCCAGCAGCTTGGACACAGGGGTGTCCTACGAGCAGTACTTC | CASSLDTGVSYEQYF
- | many | TRBJ2-3 | TRBV6-2/TRBV6-3 | TGTGCCAGCAGAAGGATCACAGATACGCAGTATTTT | CASRRITDTQYF
- | many | TRBJ1-3 | TRBV12-3/TRBV12-4 | TGTGCCAGCTTTCTAGACGCTGGAAACACCATATATTTT | CASFLDAGNTIYF
- | few | TRBJ2-5 | TRBV19 | TGTGCCAGTAGTACCCCTAGAGGGATGGGGGAGACCCAGTACTTC | CASSTPRGMGETQYF
TRBD2 | many | TRBJ2-2 | TRBV7-9 | TGTGCCAGCAGCATCCTAGCGGGAGTGTACCACGGGGAGCTGTTTTTT | CASSILAGVYHGELFF
- | - | TRBJ2-2 | TRBV7-2 | TGTGCCAGCACCCCAGGCCCAGGGGCGCTCACCGGGGAGCTGTTTTTT | CASTPGPGALTGELFF
- | - | TRBJ1-1 | TRBV2 | TGTGCCAGCAGTGAACAGGAGGTGACTGAAGCTTTCTTT | CASSEQEVTEAFF
TRBD1 | many | TRBJ2-5 | TRBV12-3/TRBV12-4 | TGTGCCAGCAGTTTGTCAGGGGGCAGGGAGACCCAGTACTTC | CASSLSGGRETQYF
- | few | TRBJ2-3 | TRBV7-8 | TGTGCCAGCAGAAGTAGACGACCAGATACGCAGTATTTT | CASRSRRPDTQYF
TRBD2 | - | TRBJ2-7 | TRBV29-1 | TGCAGCGCAAACAGCGGGACTAGCGGAACCTACGAGCAGTACTTC | CSANSGTSGTYEQYF
TRBD1 | - | TRBJ1-2 | TRBV20-1 | TGCAGTGCGAAAACAGGGGGACAGGGCTACACCTTC | CSAKTGGQGYTF
- | - | TRBJ1-2 | TRBV6-5 | TGTGCCAGCAGTTACTCCCAGGGAGGAGACTATGGCTACACCTTC | CASSYSQGGDYGYTF
TRBD1 | few | TRBJ2-2 | TRBV29-1 | TGCAGCGTCGGTAACAGGGGGCTAACCGGGGAGCTGTTTTTT | CSVGNRGLTGELFF
TRBD1 | - | TRBJ2-7 | TRBV19 | TGTGCCAGTAGTCCTTCGGGACAGGGGTTCTACGAGCAGTACTTC | CASSPSGQGFYEQYF
TRBD1 | many | TRBJ1-4 | TRBV12-3/TRBV12-4 | TGTGCCAGCAGTTCGCGACAGGGGGCTCATGAAAAACTGTTTTTT | CASSSRQGAHEKLFF
- | many | TRBJ2-2 | TRBV12-3/TRBV12-4 | TGTGCCAGCAGTTTTACTAGCTCGAACACCGGGGAGCTGTTTTTT | CASSFTSSNTGELFF
TRBD1 | - | TRBJ2-7 | TRBV19 | TGTGCCAGTAGTATAGGACAGGGTACTGACGAGCAGTACTTC | CASSIGQGTDEQYF
- | few | TRBJ2-7 | TRBV4-1 | TGCGCCAGCAGCCTCAGTAGCGAGGGGTACGAGCAGTACTTC | CASSLSSEGYEQYF
TRBD2 | few | TRBJ2-1 | TRBV12-3/TRBV12-4 | TGTGCCAGCAGTTTAGCCCACGGGACTAGCGGGAGGGCGGGATACCAGTTCTTC | CASSLAHGTSGRAGYQFF
- | - | TRBJ1-4 | TRBV3-1 | TGTGCCAGCAGCCAAGATTTGGTGGAAAAACTGTTTTTT | CASSQDLVEKLFF
- | few | TRBJ1-1 | TRBV4-1 | TGCGCCAGCAAACACAGGGTCCCGCACTCGGACACTGAAGCTTTCTTT | CASKHRVPHSDTEAFF
TRBD2 | once | TRBJ2-3 | TRBV6-1 | TGTGCCAGCACCCCCCGACTAGCGGGAGATACGCAGTATTTT | CASTPRLAGDTQYF
TRBD2 | few | TRBJ2-1 | TRBV7-3 | TGTGCCAGCAGCTTACTGGGACTAGCGGGAGGAGGGTCCTACAATGAGCAGTTCTTC | CASSLLGLAGGGSYNEQFF
- | few | TRBJ2-7 | TRBV5-1 | TGCGCCAGCTCAGCCCCTCGAGGGGCAACGGACGAGCAGTACTTC | CASSAPRGATDEQYF
- | - | TRBJ2-5 | TRBV12-3/TRBV12-4 | TGTGCCAGCAGTTTAAGGGGGGGGCCCTCTCAAGAGACCCAGTACTTC | CASSLRGGPSQETQYF
- | - | TRBJ1-2 | TRBV6-5 | TGTGCCAGCAGTTACACCGTGGCCACGGCCTATGGCCACACCTTC | CASSYTVATAYGHTF
TRBD1 | - | TRBJ1-1 | TRBV5-1 | TGCGCCAGCAGCCCAGGACAGGGGACTGCAGCTTTCTTT | CASSPGQGTAAFF
- | few | TRBJ1-1 | TRBV5-1 | TGCGCCAGCAGCTTGGAGGGCCGGACAGCCAACACTGAAGCTTTCTTT | CASSLEGRTANTEAFF
TRBD2 | - | TRBJ2-2 | TRBV20-1 | TGCTGTGCTAGACACCTAGCGGGGGGGTGGGCCGGGGAGCTGTTTTTT | CCARHLAGGWAGELFF
- | few | TRBJ1-1 | TRBV6-5 | TGTGCCAGCAGTTACTCGATAAATGGGTGGGGGAACACTGAAGCTTTCTTT | CASSYSINGWGNTEAFF
TRBD2 | - | TRBJ2-1 | TRBV20-1 | TGCAGTGCTAGACTTCGGGAGGGCCCTCGGTACAATGAGCAGTTCTTC | CSARLREGPRYNEQFF
TRBD2 | few | TRBJ2-1 | TRBV28 | TGTGCCAGCAGGGGACTAGCGGGAGAGAATGAGCAGTTCTTC | CASRGLAGENEQFF
- | few | TRBJ2-1 | TRBV20-1 | TGCAGTGCTAGAGATGGTCTGCTAAGTCGTGAGCAGTTCTTC | CSARDGLLSREQFF
TRBD1 | - | TRBJ2-7 | TRBV19 | TGTGCCAGCTGGGGCGGGGACAGGGATATCTACGAGCAGTACTTC | CASWGGDRDIYEQYF
- | - | TRBJ2-5 | TRBV3-1 | TGTGCCAGCAGCCGATCTGTGAGAGTCCAAGAGACCCAGTACTTC | CASSRSVRVQETQYF
- | - | TRBJ1-5 | TRBV6-1 | TGTGCCAGCAGTAGATGGACGGGGCGAGGTCAGCCCCAGCATTTT | CASSRWTGRGQPQHF
- | few | TRBJ1-2 | TRBV29-1 | TGCAGCGTTGACGGGGGAAGGAACTATGGCTACACCTTC | CSVDGGRNYGYTF
- | - | TRBJ1-1 | TRBV12-3/TRBV12-4 | TGTGCTACTTTCATGGTCCAGAACACTGAAGCTTTCTTT | CATFMVQNTEAFF
- | - | TRBJ2-5 | TRBV21-1 | TGTGCCAGCAGCAAGGACCCACGGGGGGTAGAGACCCAGTACTTC | CASSKDPRGVETQYF
- | few | TRBJ2-5 | TRBV20-1 | TGCAGTGCTAGATCTTCGCGGGGATACCAAGAGACCCAGTACTTC | CSARSSRGYQETQYF
- | - | TRBJ2-1 | TRBV7-2 | TGTGCCAGCAGCATGTTCTTAACAAATGAGCAGTTCTTC | CASSMFLTNEQFF
TRBD2 | - | TRBJ2-7 | TRBV9 | TGTGCCAGCAGCGACGGGACTAGCGCCGTCTACGAGCAGTACTTC | CASSDGTSAVYEQYF
- | - | TRBJ2-7 | TRBV19 | TGTGCCAGTAGCCTTGGGGGGTTCGGGTCCTTAAGGTCCTACGAGCAGTACTTC | CASSLGGFGSLRSYEQYF
- | - | TRBJ2-7 | TRBV19 | TGTGCCAGTAAGGGGGAGACAGCTTACGAGCAGTACTTC | CASKGETAYEQYF
- | few | TRBJ2-5 | TRBV5-1 | TGCGCCAGCAGCTTGGCCGGCTTGTTGGGCACCCAGTACTTC | CASSLAGLLGTQYF
- | many | TRBJ2-5 | TRBV4-2 | TGTGCCAGCAGCCACGGCCGAAGGGGGGTACAAGAGACCCAGTACTTC | CASSHGRRGVQETQYF
TRBD1 | - | TRBJ2-5 | TRBV5-1 | TGCGCCAGCAGCCTTGGCCGGGACAGGGCGCAGACCCAGTACTTC | CASSLGRDRAQTQYF